The 3 T cell receptor beta chains below were found in one sample sequenced in a study of T cell responses to AZD1222 COVID-19 vaccine. TCRdb keeps only in-frame clones here, not all; method: immunoSEQ multiplex PCR. This table has more than 110,000 clones, over 75% appearing once. The specimen was peripheral blood, collected on day 0 of AZD1222 vaccination. The origin of the receptors is an adult in good health.

Here the CDR3 reads CASSQGGGETQYF. CDR3 bases: TGTGCCAGCAGCCAAGGGGGAGGGGAGACCCAGTACTTC. The chain links TRBV3-1 (or the pseudogene TRBV3-2) to TRBJ2-5, with 7 positions matching TRBD2. From germline, CDR1 is LGHDT and CDR2 YNNKEL (reference sequence). CDR3 size: 13 residues. V lost 1 base to trimming and J lost 5 bases; unmatched junction nucleotides: 1.

This clone was recorded once. The V gene is TRBV27, the J gene TRBJ2-5, with 8 bases identical to TRBD2. The V segment lost 6 bases and the J segment 0 bases; nucleotides outside the gene matches: 12. This CDR3 is 17 amino acids long. From germline, CDR1 is MNHEY and CDR2 SMNVEV (reference sequence). The CDR3 bases are TGTGCCAGCAGGGCTAAAAGTAGCGGGGCAGACCAAGAGACCCAGTACTTC. It codes for CASRAKSSGADQETQYF.

CDR3 in amino acids: CAWRQNEKLFF. For the CDR3, the DNA is TGTGCCTGGAGACAGAATGAAAAACTGTTTTTT. The V and J genes are TRBV30 and TRBJ1-4, with D unclear. V was trimmed by 3 bases and J by 5 bases, leaving 4 bases between them. CDR1 and CDR2 (germline): GTSNPN, SVGIG (reference sequence). This CDR3 is built from 11 residues.